This TCR beta chain was sequenced during a study of control samples from healthy donors and cancer patients. The germline V and J ends were trimmed by 4 bases and 8 bases, with 13 bases remaining between them. From germline, CDR1 is SGHRS and CDR2 YFSETQ. This CDR3 has 13 residues. Generated by immunoSEQ multiplex PCR, the TCRdb table keeps only in-frame clones and is missing some. The sample has some 190,000 clones, approximately 91% seen once. The chain employs TRBV5-1 and TRBJ2-1; D is unclear. The material sequenced was blood. The receptor comes from a man aged 30 to 39 in good health. The CDR3 nucleotides are TGCGCCAGCAGCCAACCACCCCTTCATGAGCAGTTCTTC. This encodes CASSQPPLHEQFF.